The next 18 T cell receptor beta chains were all read from a single sample in a study of blood T cells in healthy people across ages. Next came a second PCR, run for about 6 to 11 cycles, which used a sample-barcoded 5' primer along with a J-beta primer mix. Each CDR3 protein is one row after TCRdb ran MiXCR on the 5' RACE reads. Of about 1.4 million distinct CDR3 sequences in the sample, approximately 59% were seen once. The sequenced sample consisted of blood. Receptors were obtained from a man aged 18-30 years in good health.

This clonotype was seen a few times. The chain uses TRBV4-1 and TRBJ2-5, with D perhaps given as TRBD1 or TRBD2 (5 bases each). Germline lookup yields CDR1 MGHRA and CDR2 YSYEKL. The ends were cut back, 1 base at V and 5 bases at J, with 11 bases in the middle. The CDR3 is 14 amino acids. CDR3 loop: CASSQAGTGETQYF. For the CDR3, the DNA is TGCGCCAGCAGCCAAGCTGGGACCGGTGAGACCCAGTACTTC.

The chain is built from TRBV19 and TRBJ2-1; 14 nucleotides match TRBD2. This CDR3 region has 19 residues. The germline V gene encodes CDR1 LNHDA and CDR2 SQIVND (reference sequence). The ends lost 5 bases at V and 0 bases at J; junction bases unmatched: 9. CDR3 amino acids: CASSSSRLAGGSSYNEQFF. The CDR3 nucleotides read TGTGCCAGTAGTTCCTCTAGACTAGCGGGGGGGAGCTCCTACAATGAGCAGTTCTTC. Together with reference TRBV19 and TRBJ2-1, the CDR3 gives the full variable domain: DGGITQSPKYLFRKEGQNVTLSCEQNLNHDAMYWYRQDPGQGLRLIYYSQIVNDFQKGDIAEGYSVSREKKESFPLTVTSAQKNPTAFYLCASSSSRLAGGSSYNEQFFGPGTRLTVL.

This clonotype showed up just once. Here the CDR3 DNA reads TGTGCCAGCAGCGTTACAGGGGGCACGGTTGGCTACACCTTC. Its protein is CASSVTGGTVGYTF. The chain is built from TRBV7-9 and TRBJ1-2, with 9 bases lining up with TRBD1. CDR1 and CDR2 from the germline V gene are SEHNR and FQNEAQ (reference sequence). Losses at the gene ends were 5 bases for V and 7 bases for J; bases not matched to a gene: 8. This CDR3 is 14 amino acids long.

The chain carries TRBV13 and TRBJ2-7, with D tentatively TRBD2 (6 bases). CDR3 length equals 14 residues. V lost 4 bases, J lost 5 bases, and 15 bases lay in between. Germline CDR1 is PRHDT and CDR2 is FYEKMQ (reference sequence). In DNA form, the CDR3 reads TGTGCCAGCAGCTCGGGGGTCCTTGGCAACGAGCAGTACTTC. Its protein product is CASSSGVLGNEQYF.

This clonotype was found a few times. The genes are TRBV20-1 and TRBJ1-4; 8 nucleotides line up with TRBD1. The germline gives CDR1 DFQATT, CDR2 SNEGSKA (reference sequence). V shed 6 bases, J shed 7 bases, and the junction held 1 base outside the gene matches. This CDR3 has 11 residues. The CDR3 sequence is CSADRGEKLFF. In DNA form, the CDR3 reads TGCAGTGCCGACAGGGGTGAAAAACTGTTTTTT.

V usage is TRBV3-1 and J usage is TRBJ2-2; D perhaps matches TRBD2 (6 bases). Per germline, CDR1 LGHDT and CDR2 YNNKEL (reference sequence). With 4 bases removed from V and 4 bases from J, the gap between germline ends came to 10 bases. The CDR3 loop spans 14 amino acids. The CDR3 reads CASSRGGTTGELFF. The DNA for the CDR3 is TGTGCCAGCAGCCGAGGCGGGACCACCGGGGAGCTGTTTTTT.

The chain links TRBV15 to TRBJ1-5; 8 positions agree with TRBD1. This CDR3 region has 20 residues. V shed 0 bases, J shed 4 bases, and the junction held 17 bases outside the gene matches. Germline V gene lookup returns CDR1 LNHNV and CDR2 YYDKDF (reference sequence). The DNA of the CDR3 is TGTGCCACCAGCAGAGAACCGGTACTCGACGTTAGGACAGGGAATCAGCCCCAGCATTTT. It translates to CATSREPVLDVRTGNQPQHF.

The J gene is TRBJ2-1, the V gene TRBV6-2 or TRBV6-3; 10 bases line up with TRBD1. Per germline, CDR1 MNHEY and CDR2 SVGEGT. This CDR3 spans 15 amino acids. Trimming cost V 5 bases and J 8 bases; bases outside gene matches: 9. CDR3 coding DNA: TGTGCCAGCAGTGACAACCGGGACAGGGGCGATGAGCAGTTCTTC. Residues: CASSDNRDRGDEQFF.

This chain uses TRBV7-6 with TRBJ2-7; D call uncertain. Trimming took off 1 base at V and 7 bases at J, with 11 bases between the two ends. CDR3 length: 13 amino acids. The germline gives CDR1 SGHVS, CDR2 FNYEAQ. In DNA form, the CDR3 reads TGTGCCAGCAGCTTAGGGTACAGCAATGAGCAGTACTTC. It codes for CASSLGYSNEQYF.

The sample holds a few counts of this clonotype. The chain uses TRBV7-9 and TRBJ2-7, with D perhaps TRBD2 (6 bases). The CDR3 length is 19 residues. V gave up 4 bases and J gave up 6 bases, with 31 bases separating them. From germline, CDR1 is SEHNR and CDR2 FQNEAQ (reference sequence). DNA of the CDR3: TGTGCCAGCAGCTACGGGACTTTAGGGCATGGCCAACTAAATATCGAGCAGTACTTC. Its translation: CASSYGTLGHGQLNIEQYF.

This chain uses TRBV29-1 with TRBJ2-1; the D gene is possibly TRBD2 (7 bases). The CDR3 sequence is 15 residues long. V was pared by 6 bases and J by 0 bases, with 15 bases between. Germline V gene sequence: CDR1 SQVTM, CDR2 ANQGSEA. CDR3 bases: TGCAGCGTCACGGGGGGCCCCTACTCCTACAATGAGCAGTTCTTC. Its protein is CSVTGGPYSYNEQFF.

The chain has TRBV7-8 and TRBJ2-1, with D possibly TRBD1 on 5 matching bases. The CDR3 sequence is 14 residues long. Per the germline V gene, CDR1 is SGHVS and CDR2 is FQNEAQ. The V end lost 2 bases, the J end lost 6 bases, and 11 bases lay between the germline ends. This CDR3 reads CASSLSPGSNEQFF. DNA for the CDR3: TGTGCCAGCAGCTTATCCCCAGGGTCCAATGAGCAGTTCTTC.

The gene calls are TRBV29-1 and TRBJ1-2, with D possibly TRBD1 on 5 matching bases. The V end was cut by 2 bases, the J end by 4 bases, with 11 bases between. The germline gives CDR1 SQVTM, CDR2 ANQGSEA. The CDR3 totals 13 residues. The CDR3 protein is CSVETGDSYGYTF. The CDR3 nucleotides are TGCAGCGTTGAAACGGGGGATTCCTATGGCTACACCTTC.

In regard to this clonotype: This may come from a read error, since a much larger clone is one base off. The chain carries TRBV7-2 and TRBJ2-7; weak D call: TRBD1 (5 bases). The CDR3 consists of 15 residues. V lost 5 bases and J 6 bases, leaving 20 bases between the germline ends. The germline CDR1 and CDR2 sequences are SGHTA and FQGNSA. The CDR3 protein is CASSPASGALSEQYF. The CDR3 region has the DNA TGTGCCAGCAGCCCGGCTAGTGGGGCGCTCAGCGAGCAGTACTTC.

This clonotype was counted a few times. This rearrangement joins TRBV7-9 to TRBJ2-1; weak D call: TRBD2 (5 bases). The germline V and J ends were trimmed by 6 bases and 7 bases, with 19 bases remaining between them. The CDR3 has 15 residues. Per germline, CDR1 SEHNR and CDR2 FQNEAQ (reference sequence). The CDR3 region is CASSVLEALGNEQFF. CDR3 DNA: TGTGCCAGCAGTGTATTGGAGGCTCTTGGGAATGAGCAGTTCTTC.

This CDR3 reads CASSLWVQGEETQYF. The CDR3 DNA reads TGTGCCAGCAGTTTATGGGTACAGGGTGAGGAGACCCAGTACTTC. The chain is built from TRBV28 and TRBJ2-7, with a weak D call TRBD1 (6 bases). The DNA end is a closer match to TRBJ2-5, so the J assignment may be wrong. CDR1 and CDR2 from the germline V gene are MDHEN and SYDVKM. This CDR3 is built from 15 residues.

The rearrangement uses TRBV12-3 or TRBV12-4 and TRBJ2-3; 10 nucleotides align to TRBD1. The J segment lost 4 bases and the V segment lost 2 bases, leaving 3 bases of the junction unmatched. The CDR3 covers 15 residues. CDR3 nucleotide sequence: TGTGCCAGCAGTTTAATGGGACAGGGGTCAGATACGCAGTATTTT. The encoded protein is CASSLMGQGSDTQYF.

This rearrangement joins TRBV6-4 to TRBJ2-1; D perhaps matches TRBD2 (6 bases). The ends were cut back, 2 bases at V and 9 bases at J, with 17 bases in the middle. Germline CDR1 MRHNA, CDR2 SNTAGT. The CDR3 is 15 amino acids. Written as DNA, the CDR3 is TGTGCCAGCAGTGACCGGTCGGGAGAAGGAGCTGAGCAGTTCTTC. Its protein is CASSDRSGEGAEQFF.